Below, one T cell receptor beta chain is given with its context. This receptor's antigen is unknown. Qualities for individual bases were not recorded, and no much larger clone is one base off. This sample is drawn from a study of control samples from healthy donors and cancer patients (TCRdb year 2020). The protocol used for the library was the immunoSEQ multiplex PCR assay. TCRdb stores this immuneACCESS table with in-frame sequences only. Part of the clones is absent; in the studies checked, under half of the shortfall reflects unresolved V genes, and no reason is known for the rest. The sample table holds about 200,000 clones, of which over 80% were seen once. The top ten clones comprise approximately 1.8% of the sample. Reading from cysteine to phenylalanine, the CDR3 counts 13 amino acids. Here the CDR3 DNA is all that survives: 39 bases in frame from base 1. V drops 8 bases and J drops 6 bases, leaving 11 bases in between. The CDR1 and CDR2 encoded by the germline V gene are MNHEY and SVGAGI.

The sequence links TRBV6-5 to TRBJ1-6; the D gene is perhaps TRBD1, on 6 matching bases. The sequenced material came from blood. This clonotype was sampled from a man younger than 45 in good health. In nucleotide form, the sequence is TGTGCCAGCCGGGACAACTCTAATTCACCCCTCCACTTT. Its protein is CASRDNSNSPLHF.